A single T cell receptor (beta chain) is shown here with its context. The source of the sample is a study of CD8 T cells in Susac syndrome. Healthy donors constituted the controls, which were matched for age and sex. After extraction with the RNeasy kit, roughly 0.5 to 1 ug of the RNA was reverse transcribed using random hexamers. Multiplex immunoSEQ PCR targeted 54 Vbeta and 13 Jbeta TCR beta segments. TCRdb re-derived calls from the immunoSEQ multiplex PCR reads in MiXCR, one entry per CDR3 protein. The sample shows fewer than 150,000 distinct CDR3 sequences, 90% to 95% of them seen only once. The receptor comes from a human donor in good health. The sequencing input was CD8+ T cells from PBMCs.

The CDR3 sequence: CASSLWGSSYEQYF. CDR3 nucleotides: TGTGCCAGCAGCTTGTGGGGGTCTTCCTACGAGCAGTACTTC. The chain couples TRBV5-4 to TRBJ2-7; D tentatively reads TRBD1 or TRBD2 (5 bases each). The V end lost 1 base, the J end lost 1 base, and 9 bases lay between the germline ends. CDR3 length: 14 amino acids. The V gene's germline CDR1 is SGHNT and CDR2 YYREEE (reference sequence).